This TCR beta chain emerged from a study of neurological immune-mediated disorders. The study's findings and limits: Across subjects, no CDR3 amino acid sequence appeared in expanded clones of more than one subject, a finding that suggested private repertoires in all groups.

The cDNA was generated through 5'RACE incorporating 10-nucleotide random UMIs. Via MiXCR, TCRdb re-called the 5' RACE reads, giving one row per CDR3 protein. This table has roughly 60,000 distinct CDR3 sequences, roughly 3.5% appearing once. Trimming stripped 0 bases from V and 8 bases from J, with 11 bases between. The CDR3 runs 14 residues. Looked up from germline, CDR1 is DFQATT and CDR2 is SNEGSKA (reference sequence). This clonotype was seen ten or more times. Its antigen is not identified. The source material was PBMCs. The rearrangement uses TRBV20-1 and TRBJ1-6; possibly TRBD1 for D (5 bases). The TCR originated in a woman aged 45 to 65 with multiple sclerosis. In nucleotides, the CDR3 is TGCAGTGCTAGAGAGGGACTCAAAGATTCACCCCTCCACTTT. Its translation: CSAREGLKDSPLHF.